This TCR beta chain was recorded in a study of OX40 agonist ivuxolimab in advanced cancers. J gave up 4 bases and V 4 bases, and 9 bases lay outside the gene matches. Germline CDR1 is SGHRS and CDR2 is YFSETQ. The CDR3 has 15 amino acids. Assay: immunoSEQ multiplex PCR; the TCRdb copy retains only in-frame clones and omits some. The sample lists roughly 100,000 clones, around 91% seen once, with about 0.16% in the top ten. The starting material was CD4+ or CD8+ T cells sorted from blood, obtained in a trial of the OX40 agonist ivuxolimab. This sequence originates from an adult with an advanced solid tumor such as melanoma, head and neck, liver or kidney cancer. The chain carries TRBV5-1 and TRBJ1-2; TRBD1 agrees at 8 bases. The CDR3 DNA reads TGCGCCAGCAGCCCAGGACAGGGAGATTTCTATGGCTACACCTTC. Translating it yields CASSPGQGDFYGYTF.